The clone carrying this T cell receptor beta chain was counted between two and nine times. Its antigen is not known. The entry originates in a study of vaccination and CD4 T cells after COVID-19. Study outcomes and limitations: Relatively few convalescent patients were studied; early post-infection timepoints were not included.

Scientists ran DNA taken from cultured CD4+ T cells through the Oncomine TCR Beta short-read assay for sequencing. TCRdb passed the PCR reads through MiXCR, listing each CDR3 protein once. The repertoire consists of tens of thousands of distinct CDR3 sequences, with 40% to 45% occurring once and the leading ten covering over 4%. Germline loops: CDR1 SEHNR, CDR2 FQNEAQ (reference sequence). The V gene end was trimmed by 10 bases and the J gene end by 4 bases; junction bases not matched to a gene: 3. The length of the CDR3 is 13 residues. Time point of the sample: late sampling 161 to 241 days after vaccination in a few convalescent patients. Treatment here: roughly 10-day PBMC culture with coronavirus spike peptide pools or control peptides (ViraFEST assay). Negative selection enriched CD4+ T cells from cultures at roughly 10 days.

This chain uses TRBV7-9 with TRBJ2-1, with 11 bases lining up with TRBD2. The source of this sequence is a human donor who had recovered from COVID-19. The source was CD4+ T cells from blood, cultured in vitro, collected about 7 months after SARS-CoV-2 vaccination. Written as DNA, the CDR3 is TGTGCCACCAGGACTAGCGGGTACAATGAGCAGTTCTTC. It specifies CATRTSGYNEQFF.